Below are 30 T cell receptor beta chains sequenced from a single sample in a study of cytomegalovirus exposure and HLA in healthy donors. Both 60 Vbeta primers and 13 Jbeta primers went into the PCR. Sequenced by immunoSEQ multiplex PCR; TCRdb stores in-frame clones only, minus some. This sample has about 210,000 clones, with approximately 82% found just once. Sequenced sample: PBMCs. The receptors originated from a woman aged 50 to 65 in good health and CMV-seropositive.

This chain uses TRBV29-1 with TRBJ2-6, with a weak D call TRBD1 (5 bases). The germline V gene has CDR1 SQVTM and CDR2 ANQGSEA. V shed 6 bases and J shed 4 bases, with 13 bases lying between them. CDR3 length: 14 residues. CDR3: CSVGKGSGANVLTF. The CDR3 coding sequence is TGCAGCGTCGGAAAGGGGTCCGGGGCCAACGTCCTGACTTTC.

The CDR3 DNA sequence: TGTGCCGGGGGGAACCCGCGGGGTGCTGGAAACACCATATATTTT. As protein: CAGGNPRGAGNTIYF. This chain links TRBV30 with TRBJ1-3; maybe TRBD1 (5 bases). CDR3 length: 15 residues. The V end was cut by 8 bases, the J end by 2 bases, with 19 bases between. CDR1 and CDR2 (germline): GTSNPN, SVGIG (reference sequence).

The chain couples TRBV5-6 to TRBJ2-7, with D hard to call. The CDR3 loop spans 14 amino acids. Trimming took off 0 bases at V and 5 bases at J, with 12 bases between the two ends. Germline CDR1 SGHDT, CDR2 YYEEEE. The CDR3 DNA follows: TGTGCCAGCAGCTTGGGAGCCCCCCTGGACGAGCAGTACTTC. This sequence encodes CASSLGAPLDEQYF.

CDR3 sequence (DNA): TGTGCCAGCAGCGAGGGACTAGGAATCACCGGGGAGCTGTTTTTT. Translating it yields CASSEGLGITGELFF. The rearrangement links TRBV7-2 to TRBJ2-2, with 8 positions matching TRBD2. Germline trimming cut 5 bases from V and 4 bases from J; bases unmatched to any gene: 6. Germline CDR1 SGHTA, CDR2 FQGNSA. The CDR3 consists of 15 residues.

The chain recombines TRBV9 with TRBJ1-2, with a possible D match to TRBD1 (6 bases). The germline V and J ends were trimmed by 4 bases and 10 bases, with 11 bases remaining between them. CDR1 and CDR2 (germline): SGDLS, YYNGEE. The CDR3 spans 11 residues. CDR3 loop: CASSLGTFYTF. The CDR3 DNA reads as TGTGCCAGCAGCCTAGGGACATTCTACACCTTC.

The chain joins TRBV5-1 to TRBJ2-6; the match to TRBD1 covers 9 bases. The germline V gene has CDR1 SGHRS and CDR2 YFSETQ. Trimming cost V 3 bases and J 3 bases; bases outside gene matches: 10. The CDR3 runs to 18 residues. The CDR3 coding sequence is TGCGCCAGCAGCTCACATCGACAGGGGGTCGGTGGGGCCAACGTCCTGACTTTC. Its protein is CASSSHRQGVGGANVLTF.

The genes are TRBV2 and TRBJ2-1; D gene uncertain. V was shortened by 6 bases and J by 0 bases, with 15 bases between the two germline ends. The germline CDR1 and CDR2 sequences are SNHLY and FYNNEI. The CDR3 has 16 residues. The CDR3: CASSEILPSSYNEQFF. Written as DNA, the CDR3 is TGTGCCAGCAGCGAGATTCTACCGAGCTCCTACAATGAGCAGTTCTTC.

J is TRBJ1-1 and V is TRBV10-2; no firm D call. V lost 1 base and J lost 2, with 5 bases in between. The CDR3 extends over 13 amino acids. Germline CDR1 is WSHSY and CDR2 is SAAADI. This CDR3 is CASSEFYNTEAFF. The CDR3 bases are TGCGCCAGCAGTGAGTTTTATAACACTGAAGCTTTCTTT.

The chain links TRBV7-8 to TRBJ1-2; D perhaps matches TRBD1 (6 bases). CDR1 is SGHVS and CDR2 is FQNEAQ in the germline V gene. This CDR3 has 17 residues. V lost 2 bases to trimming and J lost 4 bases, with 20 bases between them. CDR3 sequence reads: CASSLLGRTVSIYGYTF. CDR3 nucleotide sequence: TGTGCCAGCAGCTTATTGGGTCGGACAGTGAGCATCTATGGCTACACCTTC.

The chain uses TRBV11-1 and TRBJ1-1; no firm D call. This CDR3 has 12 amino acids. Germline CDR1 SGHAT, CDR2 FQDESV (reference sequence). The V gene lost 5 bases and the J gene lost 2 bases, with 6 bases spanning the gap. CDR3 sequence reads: CASSPTNTEAFF. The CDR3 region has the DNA TGTGCCAGCAGCCCAACTAACACTGAAGCTTTCTTT. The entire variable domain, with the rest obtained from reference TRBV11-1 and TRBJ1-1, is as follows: EAEVAQSPRYKITEKSQAVAFWCDPISGHATLYWYRQILGQGPELLVQFQDESVVDDSQLPKDRFSAERLKGVDSTLKIQPAELGDSAMYLCASSPTNTEAFFGQGTRLTVV.

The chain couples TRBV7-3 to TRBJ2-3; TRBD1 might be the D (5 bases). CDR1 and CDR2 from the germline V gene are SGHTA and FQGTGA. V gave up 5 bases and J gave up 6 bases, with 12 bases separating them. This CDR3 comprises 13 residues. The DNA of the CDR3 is TGTGCCAGCAGCACCGACCCAGGGGATACGCAGTATTTT. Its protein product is CASSTDPGDTQYF.

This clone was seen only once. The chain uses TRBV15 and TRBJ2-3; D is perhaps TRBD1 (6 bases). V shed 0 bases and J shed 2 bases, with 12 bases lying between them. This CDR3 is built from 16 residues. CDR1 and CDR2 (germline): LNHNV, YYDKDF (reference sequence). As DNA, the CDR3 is TGTGCCACCAGCAGAGATCCAGGGGAATTCACAGATACGCAGTATTTT. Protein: CATSRDPGEFTDTQYF.

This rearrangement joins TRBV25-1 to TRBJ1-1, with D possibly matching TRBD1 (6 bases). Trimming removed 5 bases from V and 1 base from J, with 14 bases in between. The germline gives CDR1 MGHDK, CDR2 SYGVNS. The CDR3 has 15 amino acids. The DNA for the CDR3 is TGTGCCAGCAGTCCTACAGGGTCAGGGAACACTGAAGCTTTCTTT. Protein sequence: CASSPTGSGNTEAFF.

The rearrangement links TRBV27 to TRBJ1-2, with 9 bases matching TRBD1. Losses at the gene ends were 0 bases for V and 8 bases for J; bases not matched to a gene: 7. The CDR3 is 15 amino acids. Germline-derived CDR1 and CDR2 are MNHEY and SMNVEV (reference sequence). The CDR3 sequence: CASSLSSGTGWGYTF. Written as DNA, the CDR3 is TGTGCCAGCAGTTTATCGTCCGGGACAGGGTGGGGCTACACCTTC.

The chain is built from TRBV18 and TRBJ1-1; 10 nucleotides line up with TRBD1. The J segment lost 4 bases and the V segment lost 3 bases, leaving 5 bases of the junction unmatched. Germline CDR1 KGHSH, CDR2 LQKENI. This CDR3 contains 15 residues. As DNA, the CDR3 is TGTGCCAGCTCACCGCAGACAGGGGGCAGCACTGAAGCTTTCTTT. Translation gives CASSPQTGGSTEAFF. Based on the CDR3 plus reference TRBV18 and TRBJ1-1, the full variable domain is NAGVMQNPRHLVRRRGQEARLRCSPMKGHSHVYWYRQLPEEGLKFMVYLQKENIIDESGMPKERFSAEFPKEGPSILRIQQVVRGDSAAYFCASSPQTGGSTEAFFGQGTRLTVV.

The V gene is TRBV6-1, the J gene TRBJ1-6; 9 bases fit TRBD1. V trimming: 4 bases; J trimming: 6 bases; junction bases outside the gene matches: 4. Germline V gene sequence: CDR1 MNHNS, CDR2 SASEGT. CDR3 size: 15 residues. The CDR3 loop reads CASSVNRGPNSPLHF. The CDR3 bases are TGTGCCAGCAGTGTTAACAGGGGGCCTAATTCACCCCTCCACTTT.

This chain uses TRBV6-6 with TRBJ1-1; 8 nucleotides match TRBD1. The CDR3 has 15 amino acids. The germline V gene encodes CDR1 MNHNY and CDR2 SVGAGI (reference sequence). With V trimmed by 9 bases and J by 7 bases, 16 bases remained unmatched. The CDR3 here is CARPAMTGENGEAFF. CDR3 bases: TGTGCCAGACCGGCGATGACAGGGGAGAACGGTGAAGCTTTCTTT.

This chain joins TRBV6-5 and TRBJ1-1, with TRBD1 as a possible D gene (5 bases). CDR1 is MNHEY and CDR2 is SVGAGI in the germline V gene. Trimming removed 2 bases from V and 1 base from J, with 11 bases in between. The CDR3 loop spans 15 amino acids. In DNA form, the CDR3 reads TGTGCCAGCAGTTACATCGCGGGGGGGAACACTGAAGCTTTCTTT. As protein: CASSYIAGGNTEAFF.

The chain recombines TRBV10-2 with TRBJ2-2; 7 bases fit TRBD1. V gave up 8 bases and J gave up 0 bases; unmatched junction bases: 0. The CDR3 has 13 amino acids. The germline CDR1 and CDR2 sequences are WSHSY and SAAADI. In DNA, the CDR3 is TGCGCCAGCGGGACAGCGAACACCGGGGAGCTGTTTTTT. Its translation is CASGTANTGELFF.

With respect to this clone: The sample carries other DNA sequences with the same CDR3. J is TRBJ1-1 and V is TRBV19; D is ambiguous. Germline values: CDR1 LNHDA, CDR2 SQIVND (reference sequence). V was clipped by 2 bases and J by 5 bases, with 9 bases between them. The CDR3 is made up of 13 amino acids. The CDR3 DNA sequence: TGTGCCAGTAGTATAAGAGGCGTGACTGAAGCTTTCTTT. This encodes CASSIRGVTEAFF.

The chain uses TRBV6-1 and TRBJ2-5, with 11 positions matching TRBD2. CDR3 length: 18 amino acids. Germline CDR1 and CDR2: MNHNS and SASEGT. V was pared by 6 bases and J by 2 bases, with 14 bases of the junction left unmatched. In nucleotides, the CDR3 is TGTGCCAGCAGGGAACCCGGGACTAGCGGAGGATGGCAAGAGACCCAGTACTTC. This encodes CASREPGTSGGWQETQYF.

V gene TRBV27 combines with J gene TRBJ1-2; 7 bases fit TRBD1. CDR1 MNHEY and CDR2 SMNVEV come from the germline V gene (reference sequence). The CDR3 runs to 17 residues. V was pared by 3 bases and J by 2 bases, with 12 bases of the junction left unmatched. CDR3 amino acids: CASSLLGQSQDNYGYTF. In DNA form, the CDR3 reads TGTGCCAGCAGTTTGCTGGGACAGAGCCAGGACAACTATGGCTACACCTTC.

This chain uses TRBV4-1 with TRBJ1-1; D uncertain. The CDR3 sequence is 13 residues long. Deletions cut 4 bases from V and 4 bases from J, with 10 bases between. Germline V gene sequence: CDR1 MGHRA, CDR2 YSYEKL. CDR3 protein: CASSLSGGTEAFF. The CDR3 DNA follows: TGCGCCAGCAGCCTTTCGGGTGGCACTGAAGCTTTCTTT.

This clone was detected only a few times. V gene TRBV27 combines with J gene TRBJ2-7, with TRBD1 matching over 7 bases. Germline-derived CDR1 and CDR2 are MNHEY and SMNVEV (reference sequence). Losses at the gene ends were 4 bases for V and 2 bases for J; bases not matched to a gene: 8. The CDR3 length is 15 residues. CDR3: CASSSLGTATYEQYF. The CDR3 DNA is TGTGCCAGCAGTTCACTCGGGACAGCCACCTACGAGCAGTACTTC.

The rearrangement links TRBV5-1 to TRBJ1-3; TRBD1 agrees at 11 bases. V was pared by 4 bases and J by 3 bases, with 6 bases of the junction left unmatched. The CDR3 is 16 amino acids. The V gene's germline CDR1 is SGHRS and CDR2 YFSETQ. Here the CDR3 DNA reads TGCGCCAGCAGCGGACAGGGGGCCCGAGGTGGAAACACCATATATTTT. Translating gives CASSGQGARGGNTIYF.

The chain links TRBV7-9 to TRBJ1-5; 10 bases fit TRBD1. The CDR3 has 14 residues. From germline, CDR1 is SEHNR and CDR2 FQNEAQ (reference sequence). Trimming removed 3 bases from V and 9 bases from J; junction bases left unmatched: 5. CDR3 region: CASSFGTGARPQHF. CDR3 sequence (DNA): TGTGCCAGCAGCTTTGGGACAGGGGCTCGGCCCCAGCATTTT.

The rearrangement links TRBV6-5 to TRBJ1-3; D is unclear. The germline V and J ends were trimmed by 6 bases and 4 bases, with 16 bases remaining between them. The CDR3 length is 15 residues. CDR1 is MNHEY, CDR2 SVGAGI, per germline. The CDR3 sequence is CASSPTRLGGNTIYF. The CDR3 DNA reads TGTGCCAGCAGCCCGACTCGCCTTGGGGGAAACACCATATATTTT.

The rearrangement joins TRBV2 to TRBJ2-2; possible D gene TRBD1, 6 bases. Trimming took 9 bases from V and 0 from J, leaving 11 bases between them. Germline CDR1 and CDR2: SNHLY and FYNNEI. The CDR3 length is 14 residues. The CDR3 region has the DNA TGTGCCAGTCAGACAGGAACGAACACCGGGGAGCTGTTTTTT. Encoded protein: CASQTGTNTGELFF.

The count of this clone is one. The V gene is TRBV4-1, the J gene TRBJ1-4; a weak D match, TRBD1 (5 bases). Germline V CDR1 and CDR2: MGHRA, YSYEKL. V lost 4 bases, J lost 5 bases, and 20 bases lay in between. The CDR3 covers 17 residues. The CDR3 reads CASSRFQVGGGNEKLFF. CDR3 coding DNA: TGCGCCAGCAGCCGCTTCCAGGTGGGGGGAGGGAATGAAAAACTGTTTTTT.

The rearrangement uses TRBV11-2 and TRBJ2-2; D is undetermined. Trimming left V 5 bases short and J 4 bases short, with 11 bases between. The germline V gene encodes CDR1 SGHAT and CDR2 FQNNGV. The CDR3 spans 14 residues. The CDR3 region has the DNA TGTGCCAGCAGCCCTCCCCGTTCCACCGGGGAGCTGTTTTTT. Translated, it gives CASSPPRSTGELFF.